There are a few counts of the clone carrying this T cell receptor beta chain. Its antigen is currently unknown. These data belong to a study of beta chain features in type 1 diabetes. TCRB transcripts that were expressed got sequenced, as all of the isolated RNA had been reverse transcribed. Libraries were prepared by immunoSEQ multiplex PCR; TCRdb keeps only in-frame clonotypes and omits some of them. The sample gives hundreds of thousands of clones, about an eighth of which show up once; roughly 0.04% is in the top ten. Notes on the study in general: For Type 1 diabetes patients, all four CD4+ subsets carried TCRB CDR3s that were moderately but significantly shorter.

The germline gives CDR1 SGHTA, CDR2 FQGNSA. V was clipped by 5 bases and J by 8 bases; unmatched bases: 8. The CDR3 consists of 14 residues. The chain recombines TRBV7-2 with TRBJ2-1; 8 bases match TRBD2. The source is a young man with type 1 diabetes. The sequenced material came from naive CD4+ T cells from blood. The CDR3 DNA reads TGTGCCAGCAGCGCAAGCGGGAGAAATGATGAGCAGTTCTTC. It codes for CASSASGRNDEQFF. The whole variable domain, remainder taken from reference TRBV7-2 and TRBJ2-1, is GAGVSQSPSNKVTEKGKDVELRCDPISGHTALYWYRQSLGQGLEFLIYFQGNSAPDKSGLPSDRFSAERTGGSVSTLTIQRTQQEDSAVYLCASSASGRNDEQFFGPGTRLTVL.